This is a list of T cell receptor beta chains from one sample in a study of OX40 agonist ivuxolimab in advanced cancers. Libraries were prepared by immunoSEQ multiplex PCR; TCRdb keeps only in-frame clonotypes and omits some of them. The sample includes around 98,000 clones, approximately 90% of them seen just once. The source material was CD4+ or CD8+ T cells sorted from blood, sampled in a trial of the OX40 agonist ivuxolimab. These receptors came from an adult with an advanced solid tumor such as melanoma, head and neck, liver or kidney cancer. Each CDR3 is given with its conserved first and last residue. D genes are given only for firm matches. Clone size is given for some rows only: seen once, a few or many times, or a class if the clone is expanded.

clone_size: -
cdr3_length: 17
v_call: TRBV5-4
j_call: TRBJ2-2
d_call: TRBD2
cdr3_aa: CASSSRLSGDNTGELFF
cdr3_nt: TGTGCCAGCAGCTCCCGATTGAGCGGGGATAACACCGGGGAGCTGTTTTTT

clone_size: -
cdr3_length: 13
v_call: TRBV11-1
j_call: TRBJ1-2
d_call: TRBD1
cdr3_aa: CASSLDRGGGYTF
cdr3_nt: TGTGCCAGCAGCTTGGACAGGGGAGGAGGCTACACCTTC

clone_size: -
cdr3_length: 14
v_call: TRBV2
j_call: TRBJ2-4
d_call: -
cdr3_aa: CASNGGLGKNIQYF
cdr3_nt: TGTGCCAGCAACGGCGGGTTGGGCAAAAACATTCAGTACTTC

clone_size: -
cdr3_length: 15
v_call: TRBV4-3
j_call: TRBJ1-5
d_call: -
cdr3_aa: CASSQSSDPNQPQHF
cdr3_nt: TGCGCCAGCAGCCAATCGTCGGACCCCAATCAGCCCCAGCATTTT

clone_size: -
cdr3_length: 15
v_call: TRBV5-1
j_call: TRBJ2-1
d_call: -
cdr3_aa: CASSPRDKHDDEQFF
cdr3_nt: TGCGCCAGCAGCCCCCGGGACAAGCATGACGATGAGCAGTTCTTC

clone_size: -
cdr3_length: 15
v_call: TRBV9
j_call: TRBJ2-7
d_call: TRBD1
cdr3_aa: CASSRTGGGFDEQYF
cdr3_nt: TGTGCCAGCAGCCGCACAGGGGGCGGCTTCGACGAGCAGTACTTC

clone_size: -
cdr3_length: 13
v_call: TRBV5-1
j_call: TRBJ1-3
d_call: -
cdr3_aa: CASSGDVGNTIYF
cdr3_nt: TGCGCCAGCAGCGGGGACGTCGGAAACACCATATATTTT

clone_size: -
cdr3_length: 11
v_call: TRBV29-1
j_call: TRBJ2-5
d_call: -
cdr3_aa: CSVAGQETQYF
cdr3_nt: TGCAGCGTCGCCGGCCAAGAGACCCAGTACTTC

clone_size: -
cdr3_length: 14
v_call: TRBV7-2
j_call: TRBJ2-1
d_call: -
cdr3_aa: CASSREPVRYEQFF
cdr3_nt: TGTGCCAGCAGCCGCGAGCCGGTACGTTATGAGCAGTTCTTC

clone_size: once
cdr3_length: 15
v_call: TRBV7-9
j_call: TRBJ1-5
d_call: -
cdr3_aa: CASSLGDIDNQPQHF
cdr3_nt: TGTGCCAGCAGCTTAGGGGACATTGACAATCAGCCCCAGCATTTT

clone_size: -
cdr3_length: 12
v_call: TRBV30
j_call: TRBJ1-4
d_call: TRBD1
cdr3_aa: CARQGRNEKLFF
cdr3_nt: TGTGCACGACAGGGGCGGAATGAAAAACTGTTTTTT

clone_size: -
cdr3_length: 15
v_call: TRBV5-6
j_call: TRBJ2-6
d_call: -
cdr3_aa: CASSHKRRGANVLTF
cdr3_nt: TGTGCCAGCAGCCACAAAAGAAGAGGGGCCAACGTCCTGACTTTC

clone_size: -
cdr3_length: 17
v_call: TRBV2
j_call: TRBJ1-5
d_call: -
cdr3_aa: CASSAFRTDHSNQPQHF
cdr3_nt: TGTGCCAGCAGTGCTTTCCGGACAGATCATAGCAATCAGCCCCAGCATTTT

clone_size: -
cdr3_length: 15
v_call: TRBV6-6
j_call: TRBJ2-5
d_call: TRBD1
cdr3_aa: CASSYQDRDQETQYF
cdr3_nt: TGTGCCAGCAGTTATCAGGACAGGGACCAAGAGACCCAGTACTTC

clone_size: few
cdr3_length: 13
v_call: TRBV7-9
j_call: TRBJ1-4
d_call: -
cdr3_aa: CASSHEVNEKLFF
cdr3_nt: TGTGCCAGCAGCCATGAAGTAAATGAAAAACTGTTTTTT

clone_size: -
cdr3_length: 13
v_call: TRBV7-3
j_call: TRBJ2-5
d_call: -
cdr3_aa: CASSGGPGETQYF
cdr3_nt: TGTGCCAGCAGCGGGGGCCCGGGGGAGACCCAGTACTTC

clone_size: -
cdr3_length: 14
v_call: TRBV18
j_call: TRBJ1-1
d_call: -
cdr3_aa: CASSPLAGPTEAFF
cdr3_nt: TGTGCCAGCTCACCCCTGGCAGGGCCCACTGAAGCTTTCTTT

clone_size: once
cdr3_length: 13
v_call: TRBV2
j_call: TRBJ2-1
d_call: TRBD1
cdr3_aa: CASSRGLYNEQFF
cdr3_nt: TGTGCCAGCTCGAGGGGGCTGTACAATGAGCAGTTCTTC

clone_size: -
cdr3_length: 15
v_call: TRBV5-1
j_call: TRBJ1-2
d_call: TRBD1
cdr3_aa: CASSSGQGGHYGYTF
cdr3_nt: TGCGCCAGCAGCTCGGGACAGGGGGGCCACTATGGCTACACCTTC

clone_size: -
cdr3_length: 16
v_call: TRBV5-6
j_call: TRBJ1-2
d_call: -
cdr3_aa: CASSFLLEGSNYGYTF
cdr3_nt: TGTGCCAGCAGCTTTTTACTCGAGGGATCTAACTATGGCTACACCTTC

clone_size: few
cdr3_length: 13
v_call: TRBV5-4
j_call: TRBJ1-1
d_call: TRBD1
cdr3_aa: CASSLEQGSEAFF
cdr3_nt: TGTGCCAGCAGCTTGGAACAGGGGAGTGAAGCTTTCTTT

clone_size: -
cdr3_length: 15
v_call: TRBV6-1
j_call: TRBJ1-3
d_call: TRBD1
cdr3_aa: CASSGDRVNGNTIYF
cdr3_nt: TGTGCCAGCAGTGGGGACAGGGTAAATGGAAACACCATATATTTT

clone_size: once
cdr3_length: 16
v_call: TRBV5-1
j_call: TRBJ2-1
d_call: -
cdr3_aa: CASSPSASPLDNEQFF
cdr3_nt: TGCGCCAGCAGCCCCTCGGCGTCCCCGCTGGACAATGAGCAGTTCTTC

clone_size: -
cdr3_length: 15
v_call: TRBV6-1
j_call: TRBJ1-1
d_call: -
cdr3_aa: CASSEASGRDFEAFF
cdr3_nt: TGTGCCAGCAGTGAAGCTTCAGGACGGGACTTTGAAGCTTTCTTT

clone_size: -
cdr3_length: 17
v_call: TRBV7-6
j_call: TRBJ2-1
d_call: TRBD2
cdr3_aa: CASSLAPGLAGINEQFF
cdr3_nt: TGTGCCAGCAGCTTAGCGCCCGGACTAGCGGGGATCAATGAGCAGTTCTTC

clone_size: -
cdr3_length: 16
v_call: TRBV9
j_call: TRBJ2-7
d_call: -
cdr3_aa: CASSGGGGPPDYEQYF
cdr3_nt: TGTGCCAGCAGCGGAGGGGGGGGACCGCCGGACTACGAGCAGTACTTC

clone_size: few
cdr3_length: 13
v_call: TRBV5-1
j_call: TRBJ1-1
d_call: TRBD1
cdr3_aa: CASRLQGDTEAFF
cdr3_nt: TGCGCCAGCAGACTGCAGGGGGACACTGAAGCTTTCTTT

clone_size: -
cdr3_length: 16
v_call: TRBV1
j_call: TRBJ2-5
d_call: -
cdr3_aa: CTSSQDQGDHQETQYF
cdr3_nt: TGCACCAGCAGCCAAGATCAGGGGGACCACCAAGAGACCCAGTACTTC

clone_size: -
cdr3_length: 15
v_call: TRBV5-1
j_call: TRBJ1-2
d_call: -
cdr3_aa: CASSPAVQGMEGYTF
cdr3_nt: TGCGCCAGCAGCCCAGCCGTACAGGGCATGGAGGGCTACACCTTC

clone_size: -
cdr3_length: 12
v_call: TRBV25-1
j_call: TRBJ1-1
d_call: -
cdr3_aa: CASNRYDTEAFF
cdr3_nt: TGTGCCAGCAACAGGTACGACACTGAAGCTTTCTTT

clone_size: -
cdr3_length: 12
v_call: TRBV6-4
j_call: TRBJ1-2
d_call: -
cdr3_aa: CASSDSGGGYTF
cdr3_nt: TGTGCCAGCAGTGACTCCGGCGGCGGATACACCTTC

clone_size: -
cdr3_length: 16
v_call: TRBV11-2
j_call: TRBJ2-7
d_call: -
cdr3_aa: CASSLMGVLGSYEQYF
cdr3_nt: TGTGCCAGCAGCTTAATGGGGGTTTTGGGATCCTACGAGCAGTACTTC

clone_size: -
cdr3_length: 14
v_call: TRBV28
j_call: TRBJ1-1
d_call: -
cdr3_aa: CASSLLRDGLKAFF
cdr3_nt: TGTGCCAGCAGTTTACTAAGGGACGGTTTAAAAGCTTTCTTT

clone_size: -
cdr3_length: 13
v_call: TRBV10-3
j_call: TRBJ2-3
d_call: -
cdr3_aa: CAISDGSTDTQYF
cdr3_nt: TGTGCCATCAGTGACGGAAGCACAGATACGCAGTATTTT

clone_size: -
cdr3_length: 15
v_call: TRBV5-4
j_call: TRBJ1-4
d_call: -
cdr3_aa: CASSRGGGTEEKLFF
cdr3_nt: TGTGCCAGCAGCCGCGGGGGAGGGACGGAGGAAAAACTGTTTTTT

clone_size: -
cdr3_length: 13
v_call: TRBV5-1
j_call: TRBJ2-3
d_call: -
cdr3_aa: CASGNLGTDTQYF
cdr3_nt: TGCGCCAGCGGGAACCTCGGCACAGATACGCAGTATTTT

clone_size: -
cdr3_length: 14
v_call: TRBV18
j_call: TRBJ2-5
d_call: TRBD1
cdr3_aa: CASSPDRGRGTQYF
cdr3_nt: TGTGCCAGCTCACCGGACAGGGGGCGCGGGACCCAGTACTTC

clone_size: -
cdr3_length: 14
v_call: TRBV10-3
j_call: TRBJ1-3
d_call: -
cdr3_aa: CAISDSRGGNTIYF
cdr3_nt: TGTGCCATCAGTGACTCGAGAGGCGGAAACACCATATATTTT

clone_size: -
cdr3_length: 16
v_call: TRBV13
j_call: TRBJ1-6
d_call: TRBD1
cdr3_aa: CASRKIGGQGNSPLHF
cdr3_nt: TGTGCCAGCAGAAAAATTGGGGGACAGGGTAATTCACCCCTCCACTTT

clone_size: -
cdr3_length: 14
v_call: TRBV5-1
j_call: TRBJ2-7
d_call: TRBD1
cdr3_aa: CASSRWTGSVEQYF
cdr3_nt: TGCGCCAGCAGCCGATGGACAGGGAGCGTCGAGCAGTACTTC

clone_size: -
cdr3_length: 17
v_call: TRBV19
j_call: TRBJ2-5
d_call: TRBD2
cdr3_aa: CASSIGPAGVPRVEQYF
cdr3_nt: TGTGCCAGTAGTATAGGCCCAGCGGGGGTCCCGAGGGTTGAGCAGTACTTC

clone_size: -
cdr3_length: 13
v_call: TRBV11-3
j_call: TRBJ1-1
d_call: -
cdr3_aa: CASSLGTNTEAFF
cdr3_nt: TGTGCCAGCAGTTTAGGGACGAACACTGAAGCTTTCTTT

clone_size: -
cdr3_length: 13
v_call: TRBV2
j_call: TRBJ1-1
d_call: -
cdr3_aa: CASSGQVNTEAFF
cdr3_nt: TGTGCCAGCAGTGGACAGGTGAACACTGAAGCTTTCTTT

clone_size: -
cdr3_length: 15
v_call: TRBV6-5
j_call: TRBJ1-1
d_call: TRBD1
cdr3_aa: CASRDRGRRNTEAFF
cdr3_nt: TGTGCCAGCAGGGACAGGGGGCGCCGGAACACTGAAGCTTTCTTT

clone_size: -
cdr3_length: 17
v_call: TRBV2
j_call: TRBJ1-2
d_call: TRBD1
cdr3_aa: CASSQGPRTGDVGGYTF
cdr3_nt: TGTGCCAGCAGTCAAGGCCCACGGACAGGGGATGTGGGCGGCTACACCTTC

clone_size: -
cdr3_length: 13
v_call: TRBV7-9
j_call: TRBJ2-7
d_call: -
cdr3_aa: CASTSSKNYEQYF
cdr3_nt: TGTGCCAGCACCTCAAGTAAAAACTACGAGCAGTACTTC

clone_size: -
cdr3_length: 17
v_call: TRBV5-3
j_call: TRBJ2-5
d_call: -
cdr3_aa: CARSFKLWGAHKETQYF
cdr3_nt: TGTGCCAGAAGCTTTAAATTATGGGGGGCTCATAAAGAGACCCAGTACTTC

clone_size: -
cdr3_length: 12
v_call: TRBV2
j_call: TRBJ2-4
d_call: -
cdr3_aa: CATALAKNIQYF
cdr3_nt: TGTGCTACCGCCCTAGCCAAAAACATTCAGTACTTC

clone_size: -
cdr3_length: 13
v_call: TRBV6-5
j_call: TRBJ2-5
d_call: -
cdr3_aa: CASSPLITETQYF
cdr3_nt: TGTGCCAGCAGCCCCCTTATAACGGAGACCCAGTACTTC

clone_size: -
cdr3_length: 15
v_call: TRBV5-1
j_call: TRBJ2-1
d_call: TRBD1
cdr3_aa: CASSLGGQGYNEQFF
cdr3_nt: TGCGCCAGCAGCTTGGGAGGACAGGGGTACAATGAGCAGTTCTTC

clone_size: -
cdr3_length: 14
v_call: TRBV19
j_call: TRBJ1-5
d_call: TRBD1
cdr3_aa: CASSTTGNNQPQHF
cdr3_nt: TGTGCCAGTAGTACGACAGGGAACAATCAGCCCCAGCATTTT

clone_size: once
cdr3_length: 13
v_call: TRBV19
j_call: TRBJ2-2
d_call: -
cdr3_aa: CASSIGVIGELFF
cdr3_nt: TGTGCCAGTAGTATAGGAGTTATTGGGGAGCTGTTTTTT

clone_size: -
cdr3_length: 14
v_call: TRBV5-1
j_call: TRBJ2-7
d_call: -
cdr3_aa: CASSLVGKGREQYF
cdr3_nt: TGCGCCAGCAGCTTGGTGGGAAAAGGGCGCGAGCAGTACTTC